This TCR beta chain was observed in a study of response to subunit inactivated influenza vaccine. Whole-study findings and limits: That few new T cells are recruited by each seasonal influenza vaccination was the authors' suggestion.

This clonotype was seen repeatedly, ten times or more. Antigen unknown. TCRdb re-derived calls from the RT-PCR reads in MiXCR, one entry per CDR3 protein. Seen here are roughly 790,000 distinct CDR3 sequences, 21% observed once, and the top ten hold about 9.4%. CDR3 size: 16 residues. V gave up 1 base and J gave up 4 bases, with 13 bases separating them. This chain connects TRBV12-3 or TRBV12-4 to TRBJ2-2; D might be TRBD1 or TRBD2, each matching 6 bases. The sequenced sample was PBMCs from blood, obtained around 5 days after vaccination. This receptor was obtained from a man aged 45-65 years who received an inactivated influenza vaccine. As DNA, the CDR3 is TGTGCCAGCAGTTTAGGGAGGGGGTCGAGCACCGGGGAGCTGTTTTTT. It yields the protein CASSLGRGSSTGELFF.